Following are 14 T cell receptor beta chains from one sample sequenced in a study of OX40 agonist ivuxolimab in advanced cancers. The repertoire was sequenced with immunoSEQ multiplex PCR; TCRdb's copy has only in-frame clones and lacks some. In the table there are under 20,000 clones, roughly four fifths of which are singletons. The source material was CD4+ or CD8+ T cells sorted from blood, sampled in a trial of the OX40 agonist ivuxolimab. These receptors came from an adult with an advanced solid tumor such as melanoma, head and neck, liver or kidney cancer.

This clone was seen only once. This chain joins TRBV30 and TRBJ2-2, with TRBD2 matching over 9 bases. The CDR3 totals 13 residues. Germline loops: CDR1 GTSNPN, CDR2 SVGIG (reference sequence). V shed 5 bases and J 6 bases; nucleotides not matched to a gene: 4. CDR3 in amino acids: CAWGLAGSGELFF. The CDR3 nucleotides read TGTGCCTGGGGCCTAGCGGGATCCGGGGAGCTGTTTTTT.

The chain is built from TRBV5-6 and TRBJ1-4; 7 bases align to TRBD1. The CDR3 loop spans 15 amino acids. With V trimmed by 4 bases and J by 7 bases, 10 bases remained unmatched. Germline CDR1 is SGHDT and CDR2 is YYEEEE. The DNA for the CDR3 is TGTGCCAGCAGCCCGGAGGGCAGGGGGGTTGAAAAACTGTTTTTT. This encodes CASSPEGRGVEKLFF.

The sample holds many counts of this clone. The V and J genes are TRBV6-5 and TRBJ1-1; the D is unclear. V was shortened by 0 bases and J by 5 bases, with 7 bases between the two germline ends. The CDR3 has 13 amino acids. CDR1 and CDR2 from the germline V gene are MNHEY and SVGAGI. The CDR3 region is CASSYSWRTEAFF. The CDR3 DNA is TGTGCCAGCAGTTACTCTTGGCGGACTGAAGCTTTCTTT.

The chain combines TRBV6-5 with TRBJ1-4, with 8 bases matching TRBD1. With V trimmed by 6 bases and J by 8 bases, 11 bases remained unmatched. Germline V gene sequence: CDR1 MNHEY, CDR2 SVGAGI. This CDR3 contains 15 residues. The CDR3 sequence: CASSPSLTGVEKLFF. CDR3 nucleotides: TGTGCCAGCAGCCCTTCCTTGACAGGGGTAGAAAAACTGTTTTTT.

The rearrangement uses TRBV5-4 and TRBJ1-1, with a tentative D call TRBD1 (5 bases). V lost 8 bases, J lost 8 bases, and 22 bases lay in between. This CDR3 is built from 14 residues. CDR1 and CDR2 (germline): SGHNT, YYREEE (reference sequence). CDR3 region: CASWTRGSRMEAFF. The CDR3 coding sequence is TGTGCCAGTTGGACTCGGGGGTCCCGCATGGAAGCTTTCTTT.

This sequence joins TRBV11-2 and TRBJ2-3; D is undetermined. This CDR3 contains 11 residues. Germline CDR1 and CDR2: SGHAT and FQNNGV. Trimming removed 1 base from V and 8 bases from J, with 4 bases in between. As DNA, the CDR3 is TGTGCCAGCAGCTTAGGGTCTACGCAGTATTTT. Translated: CASSLGSTQYF.

V usage is TRBV7-9 and J usage is TRBJ2-2; TRBD1 is a possible D gene (5 bases). V lost 5 bases to trimming and J lost 1 base, with 14 bases between them. The CDR3 runs 16 residues. Germline loops: CDR1 SEHNR, CDR2 FQNEAQ (reference sequence). CDR3 nucleotide sequence: TGTGCCAGCAGCCACCAGAATACAGGGAACACCGGGGAGCTGTTTTTT. It yields the protein CASSHQNTGNTGELFF.

The rearrangement joins TRBV7-3 to TRBJ2-1; 7 bases match TRBD1. Germline V lookup: CDR1 SGHTA, CDR2 FQGTGA. The CDR3 is 13 amino acids. Losses at the gene ends were 5 bases for V and 5 bases for J; bases not matched to a gene: 3. CDR3 in amino acids: CASSRQGDNEQFF. The DNA for the CDR3 is TGTGCCAGCAGCCGACAGGGAGACAATGAGCAGTTCTTC.

The chain has TRBV4-3 and TRBJ2-2; D not certain. The CDR3 has 14 residues. V lost 4 bases and J 5 bases, leaving 11 bases between the germline ends. Germline assignment: CDR1 LGHNA and CDR2 YSLEER. This chain's CDR3 is CASSPSTLTGELFF. CDR3 DNA: TGCGCCAGCAGCCCGTCGACGCTGACCGGGGAGCTGTTTTTT.

By share, this clone ranks as medium-sized (0.01 to 0.1%). The rearrangement joins TRBV4-3 to TRBJ2-7; 11 nucleotides align to TRBD2. The CDR3 loop spans 15 amino acids. Germline-derived CDR1 and CDR2 are LGHNA and YSLEER. After removal of 0 bases from V and 7 bases from J, the junction contained 5 bases not matched to a gene. DNA of the CDR3: TGCGCCAGCAGCCAAGAATACCTAGCGGGAGGTGAGCAGTACTTC. It yields the protein CASSQEYLAGGEQYF.

V is TRBV7-3 and J is TRBJ2-1; 9 positions agree with TRBD2. The V gene end was trimmed by 4 bases and the J gene end by 6 bases; junction bases not matched to a gene: 10. CDR3 size: 16 residues. CDR1 SGHTA and CDR2 FQGTGA come from the germline V gene. The CDR3 is CASSYAGGPYFNEQFF. The CDR3 DNA is TGTGCCAGCAGCTACGCGGGAGGGCCATATTTCAATGAGCAGTTCTTC.

This clone was seen a handful of times. The chain couples TRBV6-5 to TRBJ1-2, with 8 positions matching TRBD1. Trimming at V came to 6 bases and at J to 9 bases, leaving 3 bases not matched to a gene. The CDR3 totals 11 residues. The germline V gene encodes CDR1 MNHEY and CDR2 SVGAGI. The CDR3 sequence is CASRTGESYTF. CDR3 nucleotide sequence: TGTGCCAGCAGGACAGGGGAAAGCTACACCTTC.

The V call is TRBV6-5, the J call TRBJ1-1; no reliable D call. The CDR3 runs 13 residues. CDR1 is MNHEY, CDR2 SVGAGI, per germline. V shed 6 bases and J shed 3 bases, with 11 bases lying between them. The CDR3 protein is CASSVTDYTEAFF. In DNA, the CDR3 is TGTGCCAGCAGCGTTACAGACTACACTGAAGCTTTCTTT.

The chain joins TRBV6-6 to TRBJ2-3, with D unresolved. V lost 1 base and J 3 bases, leaving 11 bases between the germline ends. This CDR3 has 15 amino acids. Germline V gene sequence: CDR1 MNHNY, CDR2 SVGAGI (reference sequence). This CDR3 reads CASSYFQTWTDTQYF. CDR3 bases: TGTGCCAGCAGTTACTTCCAGACTTGGACAGATACGCAGTATTTT.